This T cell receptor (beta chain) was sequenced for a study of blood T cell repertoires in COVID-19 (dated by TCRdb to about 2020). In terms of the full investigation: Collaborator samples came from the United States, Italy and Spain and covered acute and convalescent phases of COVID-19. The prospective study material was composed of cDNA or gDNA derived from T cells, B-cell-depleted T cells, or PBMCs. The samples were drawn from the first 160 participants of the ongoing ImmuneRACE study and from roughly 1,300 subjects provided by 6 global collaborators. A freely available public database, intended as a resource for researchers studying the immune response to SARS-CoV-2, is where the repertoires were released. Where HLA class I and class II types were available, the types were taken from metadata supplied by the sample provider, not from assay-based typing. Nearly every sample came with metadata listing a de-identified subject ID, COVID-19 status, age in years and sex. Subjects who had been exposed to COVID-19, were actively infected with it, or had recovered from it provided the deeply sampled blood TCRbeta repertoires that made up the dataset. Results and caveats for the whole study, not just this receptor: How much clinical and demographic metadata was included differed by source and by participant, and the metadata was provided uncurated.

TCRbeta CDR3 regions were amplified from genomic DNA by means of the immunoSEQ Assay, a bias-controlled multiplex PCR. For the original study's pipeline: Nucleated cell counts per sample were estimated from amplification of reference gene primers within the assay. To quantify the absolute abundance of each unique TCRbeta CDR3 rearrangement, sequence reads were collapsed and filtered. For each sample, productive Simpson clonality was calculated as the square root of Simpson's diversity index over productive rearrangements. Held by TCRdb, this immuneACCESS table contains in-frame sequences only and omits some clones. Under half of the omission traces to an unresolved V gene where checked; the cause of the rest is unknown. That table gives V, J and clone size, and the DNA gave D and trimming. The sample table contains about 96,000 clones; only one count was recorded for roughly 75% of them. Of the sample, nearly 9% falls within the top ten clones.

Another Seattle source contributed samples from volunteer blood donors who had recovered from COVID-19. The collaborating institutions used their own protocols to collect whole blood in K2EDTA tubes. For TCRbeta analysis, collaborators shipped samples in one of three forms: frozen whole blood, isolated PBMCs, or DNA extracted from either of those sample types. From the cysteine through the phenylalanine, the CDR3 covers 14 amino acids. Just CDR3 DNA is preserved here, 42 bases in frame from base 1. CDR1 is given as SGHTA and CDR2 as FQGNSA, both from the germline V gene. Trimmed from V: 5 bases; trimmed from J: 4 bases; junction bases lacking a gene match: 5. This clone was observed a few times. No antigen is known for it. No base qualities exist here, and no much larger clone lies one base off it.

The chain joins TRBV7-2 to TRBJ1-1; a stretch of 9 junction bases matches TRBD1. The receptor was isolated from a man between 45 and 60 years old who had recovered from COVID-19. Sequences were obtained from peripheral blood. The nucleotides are TGTGCCAGCAGCGCGGGACAGGGAATCACTGAAGCTTTCTTT. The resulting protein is CASSAGQGITEAFF. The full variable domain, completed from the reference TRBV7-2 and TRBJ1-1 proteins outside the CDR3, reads GAGVSQSPSNKVTEKGKDVELRCDPISGHTALYWYRQSLGQGLEFLIYFQGNSAPDKSGLPSDRFSAERTGGSVSTLTIQRTQQEDSAVYLCASSAGQGITEAFFGQGTRLTVV.